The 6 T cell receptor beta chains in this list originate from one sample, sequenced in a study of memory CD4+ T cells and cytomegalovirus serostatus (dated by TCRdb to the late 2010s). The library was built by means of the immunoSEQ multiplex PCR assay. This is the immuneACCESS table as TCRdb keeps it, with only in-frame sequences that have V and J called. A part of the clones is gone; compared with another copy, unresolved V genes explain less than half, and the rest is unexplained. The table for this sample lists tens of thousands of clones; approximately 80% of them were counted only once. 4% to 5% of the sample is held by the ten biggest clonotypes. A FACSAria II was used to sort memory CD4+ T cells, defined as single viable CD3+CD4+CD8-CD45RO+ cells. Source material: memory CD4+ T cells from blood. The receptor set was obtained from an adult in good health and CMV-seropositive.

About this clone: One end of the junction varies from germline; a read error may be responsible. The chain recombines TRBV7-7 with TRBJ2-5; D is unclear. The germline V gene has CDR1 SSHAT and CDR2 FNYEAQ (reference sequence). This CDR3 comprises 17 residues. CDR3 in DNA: TGTGCTAGCAGCCCTTCCTTAGGCAATGCTTACCAAGAGACCCAGTACTTC. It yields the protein CASSPSLGNAYQETQYF.

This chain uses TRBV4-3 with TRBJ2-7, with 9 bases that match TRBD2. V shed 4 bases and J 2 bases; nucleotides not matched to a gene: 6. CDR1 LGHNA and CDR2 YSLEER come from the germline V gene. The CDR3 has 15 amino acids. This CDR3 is CASSPLAGAAYEQYF. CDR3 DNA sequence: TGCGCCAGCAGCCCGTTAGCGGGAGCCGCCTACGAGCAGTACTTC.

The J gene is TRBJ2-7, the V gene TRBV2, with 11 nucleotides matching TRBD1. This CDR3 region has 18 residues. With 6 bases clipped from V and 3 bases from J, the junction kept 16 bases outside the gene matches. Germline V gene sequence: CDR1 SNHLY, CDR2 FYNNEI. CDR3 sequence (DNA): TGTGCCAGCAGCACTCGGACAGGGGGCGCTAACCTAAACTACGAGCAGTACTTC. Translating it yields CASSTRTGGANLNYEQYF.

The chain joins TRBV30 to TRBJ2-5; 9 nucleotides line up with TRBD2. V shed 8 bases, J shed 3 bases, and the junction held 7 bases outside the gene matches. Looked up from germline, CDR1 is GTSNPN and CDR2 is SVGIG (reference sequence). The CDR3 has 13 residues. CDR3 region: CALLLAGKETQYF. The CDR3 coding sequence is TGTGCCCTTCTCCTAGCGGGGAAAGAGACCCAGTACTTC. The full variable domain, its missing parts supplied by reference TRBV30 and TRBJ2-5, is SQTIHQWPATLVQPVGSPLSLECTVEGTSNPNLYWYRQAAGRGLQLLFYSVGIGQISSEVPQNLSASRPQDRQFILSSKKLLLSDSGFYLCALLLAGKETQYFGPGTRLLVL.

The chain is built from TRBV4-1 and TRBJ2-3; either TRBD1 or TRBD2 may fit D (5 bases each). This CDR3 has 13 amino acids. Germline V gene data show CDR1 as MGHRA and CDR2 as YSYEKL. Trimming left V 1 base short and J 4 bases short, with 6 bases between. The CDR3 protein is CASSQGDADTQYF. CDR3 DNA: TGCGCCAGCAGCCAAGGGGACGCAGATACGCAGTATTTT.

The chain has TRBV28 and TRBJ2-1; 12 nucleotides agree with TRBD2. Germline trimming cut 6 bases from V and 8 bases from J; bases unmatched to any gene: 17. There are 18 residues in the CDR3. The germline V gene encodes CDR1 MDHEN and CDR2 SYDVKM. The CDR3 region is CASSLLAGGSLPRHEQFF. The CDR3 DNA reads TGTGCCAGCAGCCTACTAGCGGGGGGTTCTCTTCCTCGGCATGAGCAGTTCTTC.